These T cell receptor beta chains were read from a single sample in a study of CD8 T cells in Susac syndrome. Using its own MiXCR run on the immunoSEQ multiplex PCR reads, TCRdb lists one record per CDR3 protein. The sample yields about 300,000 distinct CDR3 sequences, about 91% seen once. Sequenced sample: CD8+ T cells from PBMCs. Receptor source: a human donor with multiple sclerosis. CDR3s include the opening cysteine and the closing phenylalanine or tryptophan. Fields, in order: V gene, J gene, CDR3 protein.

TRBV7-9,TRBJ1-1,CASSLEQGAPEAFF
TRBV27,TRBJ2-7,CASSYLGTAYEQYF
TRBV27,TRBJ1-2,CASSSGDAGYTF
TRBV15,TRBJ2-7,CATSVDRGPYEQYF
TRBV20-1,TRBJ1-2,CSARDRESYGYTF
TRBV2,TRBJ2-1,CASSEAGQRDSTIF
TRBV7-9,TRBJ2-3,CASSSQRRGNTDTQYF
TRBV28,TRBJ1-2,CASSPDRGDSSGYTF
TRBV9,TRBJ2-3,CASSVVAGGGDTQYF
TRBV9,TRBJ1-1,CASSALASTGNTEAFF
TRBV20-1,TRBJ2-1,CSASVEVEQFF
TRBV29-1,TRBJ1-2,CSVPGQGIPYGYTF
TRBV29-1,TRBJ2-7,CSVEDGQEGPYEQYF
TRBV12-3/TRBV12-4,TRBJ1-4,CASSLVTGPDEKLFF
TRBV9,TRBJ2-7,CASSVAGDSSYEQYF
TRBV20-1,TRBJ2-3,CSARSPGGDQTDTQYF
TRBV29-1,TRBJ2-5,CSGEANQETQYF
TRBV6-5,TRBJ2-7,CASTRTGRNYEQYF
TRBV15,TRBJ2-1,CATGRVYNEQFF
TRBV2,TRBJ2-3,CASSGGESTDTQYF
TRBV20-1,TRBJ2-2,CSAKGQATNTGELFF
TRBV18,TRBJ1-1,CASSPPMRQVNTEAFF
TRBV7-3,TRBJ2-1,CASGPGTGSYNEQFF
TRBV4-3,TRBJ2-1,CASSQDYARGPYNEQFF
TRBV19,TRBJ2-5,CASSRVGLRQETQYF
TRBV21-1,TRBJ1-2,CASSNLPGKGDGYTF
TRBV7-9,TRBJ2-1,CASSSTLSGSPYNEQFF
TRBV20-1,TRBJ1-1,CSARDGQGGYTEAFF
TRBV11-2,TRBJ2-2,CASGSGLDTGELFF
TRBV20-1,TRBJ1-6,CSARDLQTGWVLHF
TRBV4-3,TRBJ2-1,CASSHGGESGDEQFF
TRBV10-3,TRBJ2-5,CAISEIPGTEQETQYF
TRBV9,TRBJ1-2,CASSPQGWLLDGYTF
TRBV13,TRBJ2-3,CASSLGLGRGTTDTQYF
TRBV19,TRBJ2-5,CASRLQETQYF
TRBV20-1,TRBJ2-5,CSARDKDIRETQYF
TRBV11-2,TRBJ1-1,CASSLGTGAEAFF
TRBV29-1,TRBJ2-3,CSVEDQGIAGSTDTQYF
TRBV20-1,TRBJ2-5,CSERLAGETQYF
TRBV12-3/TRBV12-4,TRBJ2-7,CASSSGLAGQNEQYF
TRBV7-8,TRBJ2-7,CASSGGTSGFFYEQYF
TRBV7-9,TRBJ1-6,CASSLGGGVADNSPLHF
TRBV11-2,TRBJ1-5,CASSKDRNLSNQPQHF
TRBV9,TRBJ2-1,CASSPGGSSSYNEQFF
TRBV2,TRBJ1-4,CASSDSMNNEKLFF
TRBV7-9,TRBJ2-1,CASGRQAYNEQFF
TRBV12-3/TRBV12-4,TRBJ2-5,CASSSLRDRGGGETQYF
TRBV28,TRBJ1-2,CASSPSTGTNYGYTF
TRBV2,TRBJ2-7,CASSEGGRAAYEQYF
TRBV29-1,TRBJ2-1,CSADSIVNNEQFF
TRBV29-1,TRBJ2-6,CSVVRGDGANVLTF
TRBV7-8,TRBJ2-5,CASSLVVVGPQETQYF